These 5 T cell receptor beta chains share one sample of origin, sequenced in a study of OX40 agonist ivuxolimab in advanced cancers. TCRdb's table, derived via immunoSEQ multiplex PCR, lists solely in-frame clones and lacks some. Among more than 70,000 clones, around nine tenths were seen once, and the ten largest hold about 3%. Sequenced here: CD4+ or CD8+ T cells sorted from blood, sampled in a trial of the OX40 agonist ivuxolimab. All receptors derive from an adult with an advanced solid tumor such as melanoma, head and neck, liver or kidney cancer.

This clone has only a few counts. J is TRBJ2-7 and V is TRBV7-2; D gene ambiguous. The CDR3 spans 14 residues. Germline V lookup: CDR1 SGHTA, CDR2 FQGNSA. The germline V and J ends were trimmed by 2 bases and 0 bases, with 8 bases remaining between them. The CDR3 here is CASSLMATSYEQYF. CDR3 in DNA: TGTGCCAGCAGCTTAATGGCTACCTCCTACGAGCAGTACTTC.

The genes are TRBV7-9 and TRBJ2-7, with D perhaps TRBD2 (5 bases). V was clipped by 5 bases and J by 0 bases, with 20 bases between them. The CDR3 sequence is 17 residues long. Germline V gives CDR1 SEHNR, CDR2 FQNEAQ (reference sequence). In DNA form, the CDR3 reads TGTGCCAGCAGCCCCCGTCTCGGACTCGGGGACTCCTACGAGCAGTACTTC. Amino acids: CASSPRLGLGDSYEQYF.

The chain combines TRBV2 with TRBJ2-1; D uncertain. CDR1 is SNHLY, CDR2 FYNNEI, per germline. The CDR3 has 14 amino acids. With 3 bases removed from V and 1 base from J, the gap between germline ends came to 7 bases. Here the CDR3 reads CASSEGYSYNEQFF. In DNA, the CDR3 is TGTGCCAGCAGTGAGGGCTATTCCTACAATGAGCAGTTCTTC.

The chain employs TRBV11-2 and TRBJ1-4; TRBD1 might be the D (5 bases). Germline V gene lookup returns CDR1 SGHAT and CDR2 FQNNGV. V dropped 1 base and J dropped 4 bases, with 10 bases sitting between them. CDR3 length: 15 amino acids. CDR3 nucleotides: TGTGCCAGCAGCTTAGTAACCGGGGGTAATGAAAAACTGTTTTTT. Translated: CASSLVTGGNEKLFF.

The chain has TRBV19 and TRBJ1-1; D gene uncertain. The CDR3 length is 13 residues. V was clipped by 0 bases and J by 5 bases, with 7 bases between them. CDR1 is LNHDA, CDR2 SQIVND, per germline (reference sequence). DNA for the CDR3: TGTGCCAGTAGTATAGAGACACCAACTGAAGCTTTCTTT. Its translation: CASSIETPTEAFF.